The 25 T cell receptor beta chains below come from one sample, sequenced in a study of spatial heterogeneity in lung cancer. The sample's time point: sample taken at primary tumor resection. The input material, whole RNA from tumor, nontumor lung or frozen PBMC, was sequenced unsorted. TCRdb used MiXCR to reprocess the 5' RACE reads, holding one entry per CDR3 protein. The repertoire consists of around 40,000 distinct CDR3 sequences, with around 5.8% occurring once and the leading ten covering about 9.9%. The material sequenced was PBMCs, taken at surgery. These receptors were taken from a male donor with early-stage non-small cell lung cancer.

This clonotype was recorded many times. The chain links TRBV29-1 to TRBJ2-2; 7 bases map to TRBD1. Germline V CDR1 and CDR2: SQVTM, ANQGSEA. J lost 0 bases, V lost 6 bases, and 4 bases had no gene match. The CDR3 has 14 residues. Here the CDR3 reads CSVRQGTNTGELFF. The CDR3 DNA sequence: TGCAGCGTCAGACAGGGAACGAACACCGGGGAGCTGTTTTTT.

This clonotype has ten or more counts. This chain links TRBV6-5 with TRBJ1-2; D ambiguous. The V gene's germline CDR1 is MNHEY and CDR2 SVGAGI. The CDR3 has 14 residues. Trimming shortened V by 2 bases and J by 2 bases, and 9 bases separated the two germline ends. The CDR3 sequence: CASSYRSDNYGYTF. Here the CDR3 DNA reads TGTGCCAGCAGTTACCGATCAGACAACTATGGCTACACCTTC.

The sample holds many counts of this clonotype. V and J are TRBV20-1 and TRBJ2-5; the D gene is possibly TRBD2 (5 bases). Trimming removed 2 bases at V and 5 bases at J, with 12 bases between. Germline V gives CDR1 DFQATT, CDR2 SNEGSKA (reference sequence). The CDR3 sequence is 13 residues long. CDR3: CSARRGTVETQYF. The CDR3 nucleotides read TGCAGTGCTAGACGGGGAACCGTGGAGACCCAGTACTTC.

The table lists this clonotype with a few counts. This CDR3 reads CSAGGGAVPTYEQYF. CDR3 DNA: TGCAGTGCCGGAGGAGGCGCAGTTCCTACCTACGAGCAGTACTTC. The chain couples TRBV20-1 to TRBJ2-7; D may be TRBD2 (5 bases). V lost 6 bases, J lost 2 bases, and 20 bases lay in between. The germline V gene has CDR1 DFQATT and CDR2 SNEGSKA (reference sequence). The CDR3 has 15 residues.

The chain is built from TRBV5-1 and TRBJ2-2, with 8 bases aligning to TRBD2. The CDR3 totals 15 residues. Germline V gene sequence: CDR1 SGHRS, CDR2 YFSETQ. With 8 bases clipped from V and 4 bases from J, the junction kept 10 bases outside the gene matches. The CDR3 DNA follows: TGCGCCAGTACTCAGGGTAGCGGGGTCACCGGGGAGCTGTTTTTT. Translation gives CASTQGSGVTGELFF.

This clonotype was detected ten times or more. The chain uses TRBV6-2 or TRBV6-3 and TRBJ2-5, with TRBD1 matching over 8 bases. The junction had 6 bases not matched to a gene; V was cut back by 8 bases and J by 4 bases. From germline, CDR1 is MNHEY and CDR2 SVGEGT. CDR3 length equals 13 residues. CDR3 sequence (DNA): TGTGCCAGCGAAACAGGGGGTAGAGAGACCCAGTACTTC. Protein sequence: CASETGGRETQYF.

The sample holds one count of this clonotype. This sequence may be a read error, since a much larger clone differs from it by one base. This chain links TRBV7-2 with TRBJ2-5; no firm D call. Germline values: CDR1 SGHTA, CDR2 FQGNSA. V lost 4 bases, J lost 5 bases, and 14 bases lay in between. The CDR3 runs to 14 residues. DNA for the CDR3: TGTGCCAGCAGCTCCAGGCCCCGTCGGGAGACCCAGTACTTC. The encoded protein is CASSSRPRRETQYF.

The chain uses TRBV2 and TRBJ1-5; unclear D gene. Germline-derived CDR1 and CDR2 are SNHLY and FYNNEI. The CDR3 runs to 14 residues. Trimming pared 4 bases from V and 1 base from J, leaving 8 bases between. The CDR3 loop is CASSAEGSNQPQHF. The DNA of the CDR3 is TGTGCCAGCAGTGCAGAAGGGAGCAATCAGCCCCAGCATTTT.

This clonotype was observed at least ten times. The CDR3, as DNA: TGCGCCAGCAGCGCCAGGACTAGCGGGACCACCTACGAGCAGTACTTC. This translates into CASSARTSGTTYEQYF. This chain links TRBV5-1 with TRBJ2-7; 12 positions agree with TRBD2. There are 16 residues in the CDR3. With 4 bases clipped from V and 2 bases from J, the junction kept 7 bases outside the gene matches. In germline, CDR1 is SGHRS, CDR2 YFSETQ.

This clonotype came up many times. The CDR3 nucleotides are TGTGCCAGCAGCTTCTCGGCAGCCAACACTGAAGCTTTCTTT. Translated, it gives CASSFSAANTEAFF. V usage is TRBV7-8 and J usage is TRBJ1-1; no clear D. Trimming removed 3 bases from V and 2 bases from J, with 10 bases in between. CDR3 length: 14 amino acids. CDR1 and CDR2 (germline): SGHVS, FQNEAQ.

This clonotype was seen repeatedly, ten times or more. The J gene is TRBJ2-1, the V gene TRBV7-2; D is uncertain. The CDR3 extends over 14 amino acids. The V end lost 1 base, the J end lost 9 bases, and 13 bases lay between the germline ends. CDR1 is SGHTA, CDR2 FQGNSA, per germline. The CDR3 protein is CASSLESGNGEQFF. The DNA of the CDR3 is TGTGCCAGCAGCTTAGAGTCAGGCAATGGTGAGCAGTTCTTC.

This clonotype turned up a few times. V is TRBV4-1 and J is TRBJ2-1; 12 positions match TRBD2. Unmatched junction bases numbered 6, after V lost 2 bases and J lost 7 bases. CDR1 and CDR2 (germline): MGHRA, YSYEKL. The CDR3 extends over 16 amino acids. For the CDR3, the DNA is TGCGCCAGCAGCCAACTAGCGGGGGGGCTATCAAATGAGCAGTTCTTC. Amino acid sequence: CASSQLAGGLSNEQFF.

This clonotype was counted at least ten times. The chain is built from TRBV10-3 and TRBJ1-5; TRBD1 aligns across 10 bases. Germline V gene lookup returns CDR1 ENHRY and CDR2 SYGVKD. V lost 1 base and J lost 5; bases outside the gene matches: 2. The CDR3 length is 15 residues. The CDR3 region is CAISEFGTGDQPQHF. Here the CDR3 DNA reads TGTGCCATCAGTGAGTTCGGGACAGGGGATCAGCCCCAGCATTTT.

The chain recombines TRBV5-8 with TRBJ2-5; 15 bases are shared with TRBD2. CDR1 and CDR2 (germline): SGHTS, YDEGEE. The CDR3 consists of 17 residues. V shed 4 bases and J 5 bases; nucleotides not matched to a gene: 9. The CDR3 nucleotides are TGTGCCAGCAGCACGGGACTAGCGGGGGGACTGGGGGAGACCCAGTACTTC. This encodes CASSTGLAGGLGETQYF.

At least ten counts were recorded for this clonotype. The V call is TRBV7-9, the J call TRBJ2-1; 7 nucleotides match TRBD1. Germline lookup yields CDR1 SEHNR and CDR2 FQNEAQ (reference sequence). V lost 6 bases and J lost 0; bases outside the gene matches: 5. The CDR3 is 15 residues long. CDR3 amino acids: CASSRDRASYNEQFF. The CDR3 DNA reads as TGTGCCAGCAGTCGCGACAGGGCCTCCTACAATGAGCAGTTCTTC.

The V and J genes are TRBV28 and TRBJ1-4; D gene ambiguous. The CDR3 covers 15 residues. The germline V gene encodes CDR1 MDHEN and CDR2 SYDVKM. Trimming removed 5 bases from V and 0 bases from J, with 10 bases in between. The CDR3 sequence: CASSGLGATNEKLFF. The CDR3 DNA reads as TGTGCCAGCAGTGGATTAGGTGCAACTAATGAAAAACTGTTTTTT.

Many counts were recorded for this clonotype. The V and J genes are TRBV5-1 and TRBJ2-1; no reliable D call. CDR3 length equals 14 residues. CDR1 and CDR2 (germline): SGHRS, YFSETQ. V gave up 6 bases and J gave up 0 bases, with 10 bases separating them. The CDR3 DNA reads as TGCGCCAGCAATCAGGCAAGCTCCTACAATGAGCAGTTCTTC. Amino acids: CASNQASSYNEQFF.

This clonotype was observed many times. V is TRBV19 and J is TRBJ1-3, with D perhaps matching TRBD1 (5 bases). Trimming took 10 bases from V and 0 from J, leaving 13 bases between them. The CDR3 loop spans 14 amino acids. Germline lookup yields CDR1 LNHDA and CDR2 SQIVND (reference sequence). The CDR3 protein is CATSGVLSGNTIYF. As DNA, the CDR3 is TGTGCCACTTCGGGGGTCCTCTCTGGAAACACCATATATTTT.

This rearrangement joins TRBV3-1 to TRBJ2-3; TRBD2 matches at 7 bases. The CDR3 runs 15 residues. From germline, CDR1 is LGHDT and CDR2 YNNKEL (reference sequence). J lost 2 bases, V lost 4 bases, and 6 bases had no gene match. Written as DNA, the CDR3 is TGTGCCAGCAGCCCAGGACTAGGTGTCACAGATACGCAGTATTTT. Its protein product is CASSPGLGVTDTQYF.

This clonotype was detected ten times or more. V and J are TRBV28 and TRBJ1-5, with a weak D call TRBD1 (6 bases). The V and J ends lost 5 bases and 5 bases respectively, with 16 bases between them. The V gene's germline CDR1 is MDHEN and CDR2 SYDVKM. The CDR3 spans 15 residues. CDR3 amino acids: CASSLGRTVDQPQHF. For the CDR3, the DNA is TGTGCCAGCAGTCTCGGACGGACAGTGGATCAGCCCCAGCATTTT.

This clonotype was recorded at least ten times. The chain joins TRBV4-2 to TRBJ1-1; D call uncertain. V shed 0 bases and J shed 0 bases, with 8 bases lying between them. The CDR3 runs 15 residues. CDR1 is LGHNA and CDR2 is YNFKEQ in the germline V gene. Here the CDR3 reads CASSQDPGLNTEAFF. DNA for the CDR3: TGTGCCAGCAGCCAAGATCCGGGTTTGAACACTGAAGCTTTCTTT.

This clonotype was observed at least ten times. The chain has TRBV5-4 and TRBJ2-3; TRBD2 aligns across 7 bases. Germline V gene data show CDR1 as SGHNT and CDR2 as YYREEE (reference sequence). The CDR3 length is 16 residues. J was trimmed by 6 bases and V by 4 bases; bases with no gene match: 14. The chain's CDR3 is CASSPSTSPSGDTQYF. CDR3 in DNA: TGTGCCAGCAGCCCCTCGACTAGCCCCTCCGGGGATACGCAGTATTTT.

The genes are TRBV6-5 and TRBJ1-2; the match to TRBD1 covers 7 bases. J lost 6 bases, V lost 5 bases, and 9 bases had no gene match. The CDR3 sequence is 14 residues long. Germline V lookup: CDR1 MNHEY, CDR2 SVGAGI. This CDR3 is CASSPGDRVHGYTF. The CDR3 coding sequence is TGTGCCAGCAGTCCCGGAGACAGGGTTCATGGCTACACCTTC.

V gene TRBV9 combines with J gene TRBJ2-3, with 9 bases fitting TRBD2. The CDR3 is 15 residues long. The germline V gene encodes CDR1 SGDLS and CDR2 YYNGEE. Trimming removed 3 bases from V and 3 bases from J; junction bases left unmatched: 5. CDR3 protein: CASSGGGAMTDTQYF. In nucleotides, the CDR3 is TGTGCCAGCAGCGGCGGGGGGGCGATGACAGATACGCAGTATTTT.

This chain connects TRBV6-1 to TRBJ1-5; unclear D gene. Per the germline V gene, CDR1 is MNHNS and CDR2 is SASEGT. There are 15 residues in the CDR3. V lost 1 base and J 1 base, leaving 8 bases between the germline ends. The CDR3 is CASSEVSGSNQPQHF. DNA for the CDR3: TGTGCCAGCAGTGAAGTTAGCGGCAGCAATCAGCCCCAGCATTTT.